The next 32 T cell receptor beta chains were all read from a single sample in a study of blood T cell repertoires in COVID-19. The data were produced by immunoSEQ multiplex PCR, yet TCRdb's version contains in-frame clones alone and is incomplete. This sample has roughly 290,000 clones, with about 89% found just once. The specimen sequenced was peripheral blood. The receptors derive from a man aged 25-45 years with acute or convalescent COVID-19.

The V call is TRBV28, the J call TRBJ1-1; TRBD1 matches at 7 bases. Germline loops: CDR1 MDHEN, CDR2 SYDVKM. The junction had 14 bases not matched to a gene; V was cut back by 6 bases and J by 1 base. The CDR3 runs 17 residues. CDR3 DNA: TGTGCCAGCAGGTTTATCCCTGGGACAGTCTCGAACACTGAAGCTTTCTTT. Protein sequence: CASRFIPGTVSNTEAFF.

V gene TRBV7-3 combines with J gene TRBJ2-1; D might be TRBD2 (5 bases). CDR3 length equals 15 residues. Per germline, CDR1 SGHTA and CDR2 FQGTGA. Trimming pared 5 bases from V and 5 bases from J, leaving 16 bases between. The DNA for the CDR3 is TGTGCCAGCAGCCGAGGGTCCAGCGTGGACAATGAGCAGTTCTTC. Its protein product is CASSRGSSVDNEQFF.

The gene calls are TRBV7-9 and TRBJ2-7, with a weak D call TRBD2 (6 bases). CDR3 length equals 15 residues. Trimming removed 4 bases at V and 0 bases at J, with 13 bases between. Per the germline V gene, CDR1 is SEHNR and CDR2 is FQNEAQ (reference sequence). CDR3 sequence reads: CASSYVEGSSYEQYF. The CDR3, as DNA: TGTGCCAGCAGCTACGTGGAGGGGAGCTCCTACGAGCAGTACTTC.

This clone was picked up one time. This chain joins TRBV18 and TRBJ2-7; D may be TRBD2 (5 bases). Germline CDR1 KGHSH, CDR2 LQKENI. CDR3 length: 12 residues. V was trimmed by 6 bases and J by 7 bases, leaving 13 bases between them. The CDR3 loop is CASSFTREEQYF. The CDR3 region has the DNA TGTGCCAGCTCTTTTACGAGGGAAGAGCAGTACTTC.

The rearrangement links TRBV9 to TRBJ2-1; D is perhaps TRBD2 (5 bases). The V gene lost 2 bases and the J gene lost 6 bases, with 12 bases spanning the gap. The CDR3 is 14 residues long. The germline CDR1 and CDR2 sequences are SGDLS and YYNGEE. This chain's CDR3 is CASSVYFEGNEQFF. CDR3 sequence (DNA): TGTGCCAGCAGCGTGTATTTCGAGGGCAATGAGCAGTTCTTC.

This clone occurred a few times. This chain links TRBV3-1 (or the pseudogene TRBV3-2) with TRBJ1-6; no reliable D call. Between the trimmed V and J ends, which lost 1 base and 9 bases, there was a span of 10 bases. This CDR3 region has 14 residues. The germline V gene encodes CDR1 LGHDT and CDR2 YNNKEL (reference sequence). The CDR3 loop reads CASSQVSRGSPLHF. The CDR3 region has the DNA TGTGCCAGCAGCCAAGTTAGTCGGGGTTCACCCCTCCACTTT.

The chain's CDR3 is CSVDSGPRLGEQFF. CDR3 DNA: TGCAGCGTTGATAGCGGGCCCCGCCTCGGGGAGCAGTTCTTC. The J gene is TRBJ2-1, the V gene TRBV29-1, with 7 positions matching TRBD2. Germline-derived CDR1 and CDR2 are SQVTM and ANQGSEA. The CDR3 is made up of 14 amino acids. V was pared by 3 bases and J by 10 bases, with 12 bases of the junction left unmatched.

This clone was counted at least ten times. The chain joins TRBV30 to TRBJ1-2; tentative D call: TRBD1 (6 bases). Germline V gene sequence: CDR1 GTSNPN, CDR2 SVGIG (reference sequence). V gave up 2 bases and J gave up 4 bases, with 14 bases separating them. The length of the CDR3 is 14 residues. The CDR3 is CAWSQYREIYGYTF. The CDR3 nucleotides are TGTGCCTGGAGTCAGTACAGGGAGATCTATGGCTACACCTTC.

V gene TRBV5-1 combines with J gene TRBJ2-7; 11 nucleotides line up with TRBD2. CDR1 and CDR2 from the germline V gene are SGHRS and YFSETQ. V shed 0 bases and J 7 bases; nucleotides not matched to a gene: 3. The CDR3 is 14 amino acids. This CDR3 is CASSLATSGGEQYF. CDR3 nucleotide sequence: TGCGCCAGCAGCTTGGCTACTAGCGGGGGAGAGCAGTACTTC.

The chain combines TRBV5-4 with TRBJ2-5, with TRBD1 identical over 7 bases. The V gene end was trimmed by 5 bases and the J gene end by 3 bases; junction bases not matched to a gene: 16. Germline V CDR1 and CDR2: SGHNT, YYREEE (reference sequence). The length of the CDR3 is 17 residues. CDR3 in amino acids: CASSPKTDRDLKETQYF. The CDR3 region has the DNA TGTGCCAGCAGTCCCAAAACAGACAGGGATCTTAAAGAGACCCAGTACTTC.

The V gene is TRBV28, the J gene TRBJ2-7; 9 positions match TRBD1. Trimming removed 3 bases from V and 5 bases from J; junction bases left unmatched: 8. The CDR3 runs 15 residues. Germline values: CDR1 MDHEN, CDR2 SYDVKM. The DNA of the CDR3 is TGTGCCAGCAGTTTGACCGGGACAGGGACCCACGAGCAGTACTTC. Amino acid sequence: CASSLTGTGTHEQYF. The variable domain in full, completed from reference TRBV28 and TRBJ2-7, reads DVKVTQSSRYLVKRTGEKVFLECVQDMDHENMFWYRQDPGLGLRLIYFSYDVKMKEKGDIPEGYSVSREKKERFSLILESASTNQTSMYLCASSLTGTGTHEQYFGPGTRLTVT.

The rearrangement joins TRBV6-5 to TRBJ2-7; possible D gene TRBD2, 6 bases. CDR3 length equals 14 residues. Germline V lookup: CDR1 MNHEY, CDR2 SVGAGI. Trimming pared 8 bases from V and 3 bases from J, leaving 17 bases between. The CDR3 is CASLGGNLGYEQYF. For the CDR3, the DNA is TGTGCCAGCCTCGGGGGAAACCTCGGCTACGAGCAGTACTTC.

As to this clone: At one of its ends the junction is not consistent with the germline gene, which may arise from a read error. CDR3 nucleotide sequence: TGTGCCGGCAGTGCTCAGGGGTTGGGCAATCAGCCCCAGCATTTT. As protein: CAGSAQGLGNQPQHF. The chain has TRBV2 and TRBJ1-5; the D gene is possibly TRBD1 (6 bases). CDR1 is SNHLY and CDR2 is FYNNEI in the germline V gene. CDR3 length equals 15 residues.

This clone was seen a handful of times. The rearrangement links TRBV28 to TRBJ1-2; 10 bases are a match to TRBD1. CDR1 and CDR2 (germline): MDHEN, SYDVKM. This CDR3 is built from 17 residues. V dropped 4 bases and J dropped 6; count of bases not matched to a gene: 14. Here the CDR3 DNA reads TGTGCCAGCAGTTGGGGGGGCACCGGGACAGGGGCTAATGGCTACACCTTC. This sequence encodes CASSWGGTGTGANGYTF.

The gene calls are TRBV7-3 and TRBJ1-1; D call uncertain. The V end was cut by 5 bases, the J end by 1 base, with 8 bases between. This CDR3 is 13 amino acids long. Germline values: CDR1 SGHTA, CDR2 FQGTGA. The CDR3 DNA reads as TGTGCCAGCAGCCCGTACACGAACACTGAAGCTTTCTTT. It is translated as CASSPYTNTEAFF.

The chain is built from TRBV11-2 and TRBJ2-7; D gene unclear. The germline gives CDR1 SGHAT, CDR2 FQNNGV. Trimming took off 4 bases at V and 4 bases at J, with 2 bases between the two ends. The CDR3 loop spans 10 amino acids. The CDR3 sequence: CASSSYEQYF. The CDR3 region has the DNA TGTGCCAGCAGCTCTTACGAGCAGTACTTC. Together with reference TRBV11-2 and TRBJ2-7, the CDR3 gives the full variable domain: EAGVAQSPRYKIIEKRQSVAFWCNPISGHATLYWYQQILGQGPKLLIQFQNNGVVDDSQLPKDRFSAERLKGVDSTLKIQPAKLEDSAVYLCASSSYEQYFGPGTRLTVT.

The genes are TRBV9 and TRBJ2-5; 13 nucleotides align to TRBD2. The V segment lost 0 bases and the J segment 5 bases; nucleotides outside the gene matches: 4. Germline CDR1 SGDLS, CDR2 YYNGEE. The CDR3 sequence is 16 residues long. The CDR3 region has the DNA TGTGCCAGCAGCGTAGCCGGGACTAGCGGGGTGGAGACCCAGTACTTC. Translated: CASSVAGTSGVETQYF.

Only a few counts were recorded for this clone. V is TRBV5-1 and J is TRBJ2-1; 9 bases are shared with TRBD2. The CDR3 runs to 15 residues. Trimming cost V 1 base and J 4 bases; bases outside gene matches: 3. CDR1 and CDR2 (germline): SGHRS, YFSETQ. CDR3 amino acids: CASSLLLAGYNEQFF. The CDR3 region has the DNA TGCGCCAGCAGCTTGCTGCTAGCGGGGTACAATGAGCAGTTCTTC.

The rearrangement uses TRBV6-4 and TRBJ2-6; D is undetermined. Germline loops: CDR1 MRHNA, CDR2 SNTAGT. Trimming shortened V by 5 bases and J by 0 bases, and 8 bases separated the two germline ends. The CDR3 has 15 residues. CDR3 residues: CASSLEASGANVLTF. The CDR3 coding sequence is TGTGCCAGCAGTTTAGAGGCCTCTGGGGCCAACGTCCTGACTTTC.

The chain has TRBV27 and TRBJ1-5, with a tentative D call TRBD1 (6 bases). Trimming removed 5 bases from V and 3 bases from J, with 20 bases in between. CDR3 length equals 17 residues. Looked up from germline, CDR1 is MNHEY and CDR2 is SMNVEV (reference sequence). The CDR3 is CASSPMAGQRPNQPQHF. CDR3 coding DNA: TGTGCCAGCAGTCCGATGGCCGGACAGAGACCCAATCAGCCCCAGCATTTT.

The chain links TRBV19 to TRBJ1-5; 7 nucleotides align to TRBD1. Germline loops: CDR1 LNHDA, CDR2 SQIVND (reference sequence). The V segment lost 5 bases and the J segment 3 bases; nucleotides outside the gene matches: 4. This CDR3 has 14 amino acids. CDR3: CASSVGQDNQPQHF. As DNA, the CDR3 is TGTGCCAGTAGTGTCGGACAGGACAATCAGCCCCAGCATTTT.

V gene TRBV4-1 combines with J gene TRBJ1-4; no definite D call. V gave up 4 bases and J gave up 7 bases, with 13 bases separating them. Germline V gene lookup returns CDR1 MGHRA and CDR2 YSYEKL. The CDR3 has 14 amino acids. CDR3 sequence: CASSPHMAGEKLFF. CDR3 nucleotides: TGCGCCAGCAGCCCCCACATGGCGGGTGAAAAACTGTTTTTT.

This clone showed up just once. The genes are TRBV6-6 and TRBJ2-5; D gene uncertain. Trimming removed 4 bases from V and 6 bases from J, with 15 bases in between. There are 14 residues in the CDR3. CDR1 MNHNY and CDR2 SVGAGI come from the germline V gene (reference sequence). The DNA of the CDR3 is TGTGCCAGCAGTTTGTGGAGTCAGTCCAAGACCCAGTACTTC. Its translation is CASSLWSQSKTQYF.

This sequence joins TRBV4-1 and TRBJ2-7, with TRBD2 matching over 10 bases. Germline V gene lookup returns CDR1 MGHRA and CDR2 YSYEKL. There are 15 residues in the CDR3. With 0 bases clipped from V and 7 bases from J, the junction kept 6 bases outside the gene matches. The CDR3 region has the DNA TGCGCCAGCAGCCAAGAGGCACTAGCGGGACTGGAGCAGTACTTC. The encoded protein is CASSQEALAGLEQYF.

The rearrangement links TRBV27 to TRBJ1-2; 8 nucleotides line up with TRBD1. This CDR3 region has 13 residues. The germline V gene has CDR1 MNHEY and CDR2 SMNVEV (reference sequence). Losses at the gene ends were 3 bases for V and 6 bases for J; bases not matched to a gene: 3. The CDR3, as DNA: TGTGCCAGCAGTTTCAGGGGGCCGGATGGCTACACCTTC. This codes for CASSFRGPDGYTF.

This rearrangement joins TRBV28 to TRBJ1-1; 10 nucleotides match TRBD1. With 6 bases clipped from V and 4 bases from J, the junction kept 8 bases outside the gene matches. The CDR3 spans 15 residues. CDR1 and CDR2 (germline): MDHEN, SYDVKM. The CDR3 region is CASSRQGARGTEAFF. The CDR3 nucleotides read TGTGCCAGCAGCAGACAGGGGGCTAGGGGCACTGAAGCTTTCTTT.

The chain joins TRBV6-8 to TRBJ2-1; 9 positions agree with TRBD1. This CDR3 is 16 amino acids long. CDR1 is MNHGY, CDR2 SAAAGT, per germline. The V segment lost 0 bases and the J segment 2 bases; nucleotides outside the gene matches: 2. CDR3 bases: TGTGCCAGCAGTTACTCGGGACAGGGAGCCTACAATGAGCAGTTCTTC. This sequence encodes CASSYSGQGAYNEQFF.

This chain links TRBV28 with TRBJ1-1; 7 nucleotides align to TRBD1. The CDR3 is 14 residues long. Trimming removed 6 bases from V and 2 bases from J; junction bases left unmatched: 6. Germline V gene sequence: CDR1 MDHEN, CDR2 SYDVKM. CDR3 residues: CASRVTGVNTEAFF. In nucleotides, the CDR3 is TGTGCCAGCAGGGTCACAGGGGTCAACACTGAAGCTTTCTTT.

J is TRBJ2-2 and V is TRBV11-2; D is unclear. The V end lost 1 base, the J end lost 11 bases, and 14 bases lay between the germline ends. Germline V lookup: CDR1 SGHAT, CDR2 FQNNGV. The CDR3 runs to 14 residues. The CDR3 DNA reads as TGTGCCAGCAGCTTAGTTAATAGCCAGACTGAGCTGTTTTTT. The encoded protein is CASSLVNSQTELFF.

This chain links TRBV18 with TRBJ2-7; weak D call: TRBD1 (5 bases). This CDR3 has 14 amino acids. CDR1 KGHSH and CDR2 LQKENI come from the germline V gene. Trimming removed 3 bases from V and 0 bases from J, with 9 bases in between. Here the CDR3 DNA reads TGTGCCAGCTCACCCTTGGACATCTCCTACGAGCAGTACTTC. Its translation: CASSPLDISYEQYF.

This sequence joins TRBV28 and TRBJ1-3; TRBD1 agrees at 7 bases. Germline assignment: CDR1 MDHEN and CDR2 SYDVKM. The J segment lost 0 bases and the V segment lost 10 bases, leaving 12 bases of the junction unmatched. The CDR3 is 16 residues long. The CDR3 DNA is TGTGCCATTACGTCGCCCGGGACAGCCTCTGGAAACACCATATATTTT. It yields the protein CAITSPGTASGNTIYF.

The chain combines TRBV19 with TRBJ2-7, with 7 bases identical to TRBD2. V gave up 1 base and J gave up 2 bases; unmatched junction bases: 11. CDR1 and CDR2 from the germline V gene are LNHDA and SQIVND (reference sequence). The CDR3 loop spans 17 amino acids. The CDR3: CASSIVVASGRAYEQYF. DNA for the CDR3: TGTGCCAGTAGTATAGTCGTTGCTAGCGGAAGAGCCTACGAGCAGTACTTC.